A single TCR beta chain is shown here with its context. The sample is drawn from a study of blood T cell repertoires in COVID-19. For the study at large: Samples came from the United States, Italy and Spain, spanning acute and convalescent COVID-19.

In the study's own analysis: The authors estimated nucleated cell counts from reference gene primer amplification. Here immunoSEQ multiplex PCR was the method, and the copy in TCRdb shows in-frame clones only, minus some. D and trimming come from the DNA, and the V and J calls and clone size come from that table. The sample has 200,000 to 300,000 clones, 70% to 90% seen once; the top ten hold under 2%. Trimming took 3 bases from V and 9 from J; bases not matched to a gene: 8. The CDR3 contains 15 residues. The germline CDR1 and CDR2 sequences are LGHNA and YNFKEQ. Specimen: peripheral blood. This receptor was taken from a man aged 25 to 40 with active or convalescent COVID-19. The chain is built from TRBV4-2 and TRBJ2-1, with TRBD2 matching over 10 bases. The CDR3 sequence: CASSQLSGGAGEQFF. As DNA, the CDR3 is TGTGCCAGCAGCCAGTTAAGCGGGGGGGCCGGTGAGCAGTTCTTC.